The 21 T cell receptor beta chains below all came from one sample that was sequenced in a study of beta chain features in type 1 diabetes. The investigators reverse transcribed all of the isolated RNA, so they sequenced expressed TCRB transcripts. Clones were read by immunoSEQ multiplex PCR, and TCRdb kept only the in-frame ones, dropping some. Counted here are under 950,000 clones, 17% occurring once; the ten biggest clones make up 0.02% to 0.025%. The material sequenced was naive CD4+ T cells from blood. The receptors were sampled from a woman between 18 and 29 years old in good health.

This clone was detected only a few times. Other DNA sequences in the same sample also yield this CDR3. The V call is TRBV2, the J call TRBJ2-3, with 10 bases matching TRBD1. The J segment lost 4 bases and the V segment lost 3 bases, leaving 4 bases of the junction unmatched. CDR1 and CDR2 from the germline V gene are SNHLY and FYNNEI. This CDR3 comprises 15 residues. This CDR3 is CASSERDRGSDTQYF. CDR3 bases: TGTGCCAGCAGTGAGAGGGACAGGGGATCAGATACGCAGTATTTT.

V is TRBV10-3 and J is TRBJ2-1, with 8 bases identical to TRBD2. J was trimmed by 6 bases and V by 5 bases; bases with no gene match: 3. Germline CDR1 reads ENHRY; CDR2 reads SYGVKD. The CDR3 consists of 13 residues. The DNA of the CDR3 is TGTGCCATCAGTCCCCGGGAGGGCAATGAGCAGTTCTTC. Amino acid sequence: CAISPREGNEQFF.

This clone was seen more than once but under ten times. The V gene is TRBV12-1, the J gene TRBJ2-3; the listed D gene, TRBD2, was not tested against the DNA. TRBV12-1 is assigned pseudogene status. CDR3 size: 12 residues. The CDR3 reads CASSPLGDTQYF. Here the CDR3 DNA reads TGTGCCAGCAGTCCACTAGGGGATACGCAGTATTTT.

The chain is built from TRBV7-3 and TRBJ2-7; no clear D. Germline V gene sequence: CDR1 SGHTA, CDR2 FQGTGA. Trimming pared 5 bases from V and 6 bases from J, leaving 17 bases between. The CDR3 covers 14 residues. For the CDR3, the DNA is TGTGCCAGCAGCCGAGGACCCTCCCGTGGCGAGCAGTACTTC. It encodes CASSRGPSRGEQYF. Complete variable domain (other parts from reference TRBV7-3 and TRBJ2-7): GAGVSQTPSNKVTEKGKYVELRCDPISGHTALYWYRQSLGQGPEFLIYFQGTGAADDSGLPNDRFFAVRPEGSVSTLKIQRTERGDSAVYLCASSRGPSRGEQYFGPGTRLTVT.

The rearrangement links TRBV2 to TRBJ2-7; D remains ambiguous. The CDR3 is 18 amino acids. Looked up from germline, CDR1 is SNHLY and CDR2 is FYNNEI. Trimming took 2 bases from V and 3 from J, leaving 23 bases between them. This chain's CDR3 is CASSEFVEWSRTNYEQYF. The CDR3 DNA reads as TGTGCCAGCAGTGAATTCGTGGAATGGTCCAGGACCAACTACGAGCAGTACTTC.

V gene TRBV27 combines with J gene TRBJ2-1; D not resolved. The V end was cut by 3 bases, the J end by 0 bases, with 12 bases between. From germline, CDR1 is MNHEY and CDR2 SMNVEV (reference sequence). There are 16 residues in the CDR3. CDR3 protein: CASSFRQETSYNEQFF. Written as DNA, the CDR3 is TGTGCCAGCAGTTTCCGTCAGGAAACCTCCTACAATGAGCAGTTCTTC.

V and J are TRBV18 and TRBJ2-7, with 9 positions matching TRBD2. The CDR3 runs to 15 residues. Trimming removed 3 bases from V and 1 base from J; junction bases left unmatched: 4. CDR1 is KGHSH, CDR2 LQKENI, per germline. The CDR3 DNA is TGTGCCAGCTCACCCGGGACTAGCCCTTCCTACGAGCAGTACTTC. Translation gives CASSPGTSPSYEQYF.

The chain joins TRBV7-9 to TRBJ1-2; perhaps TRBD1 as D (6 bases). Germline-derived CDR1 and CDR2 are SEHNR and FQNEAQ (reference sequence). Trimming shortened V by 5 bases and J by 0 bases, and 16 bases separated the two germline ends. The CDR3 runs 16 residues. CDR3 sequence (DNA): TGTGCCAGCAGCGAAGTTCAGGGGCCCCCTAACTATGGCTACACCTTC. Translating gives CASSEVQGPPNYGYTF.

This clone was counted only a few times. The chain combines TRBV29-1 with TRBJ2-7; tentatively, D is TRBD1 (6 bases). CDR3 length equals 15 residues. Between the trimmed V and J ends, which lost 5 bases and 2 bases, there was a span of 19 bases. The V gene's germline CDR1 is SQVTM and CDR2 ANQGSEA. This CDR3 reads CSVRLRDMTTYEQYF. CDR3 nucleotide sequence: TGCAGCGTTCGGCTCCGGGACATGACAACCTACGAGCAGTACTTC.

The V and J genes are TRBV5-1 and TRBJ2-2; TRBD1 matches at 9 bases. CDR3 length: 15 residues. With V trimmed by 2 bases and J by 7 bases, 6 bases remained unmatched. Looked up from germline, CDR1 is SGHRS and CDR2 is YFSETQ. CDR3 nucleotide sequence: TGCGCCAGCAGCTTCCAAAGGACAGGGGTCGGGGAGCTGTTTTTT. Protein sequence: CASSFQRTGVGELFF.

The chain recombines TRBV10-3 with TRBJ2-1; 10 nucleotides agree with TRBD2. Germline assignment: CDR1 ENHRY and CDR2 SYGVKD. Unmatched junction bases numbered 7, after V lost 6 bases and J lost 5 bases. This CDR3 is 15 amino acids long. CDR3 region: CAIRKTGTSDNEQFF. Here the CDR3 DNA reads TGTGCCATCAGGAAGACCGGGACTAGCGACAATGAGCAGTTCTTC.

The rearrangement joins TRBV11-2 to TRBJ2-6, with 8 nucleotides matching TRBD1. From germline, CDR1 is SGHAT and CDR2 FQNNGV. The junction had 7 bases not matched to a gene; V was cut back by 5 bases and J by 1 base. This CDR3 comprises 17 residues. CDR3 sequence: CASSLTGADSGANVLTF. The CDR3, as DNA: TGTGCCAGCAGCCTGACAGGGGCAGATTCTGGGGCCAACGTCCTGACTTTC.

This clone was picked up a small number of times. CDR3 in amino acids: CASSVDGTQTGELFF. The CDR3 DNA follows: TGTGCCAGCAGCGTTGACGGAACCCAGACCGGGGAGCTGTTTTTT. This chain links TRBV9 with TRBJ2-2; no definite D call. This CDR3 region has 15 residues. Looked up from germline, CDR1 is SGDLS and CDR2 is YYNGEE. V was pared by 2 bases and J by 5 bases, with 13 bases between.

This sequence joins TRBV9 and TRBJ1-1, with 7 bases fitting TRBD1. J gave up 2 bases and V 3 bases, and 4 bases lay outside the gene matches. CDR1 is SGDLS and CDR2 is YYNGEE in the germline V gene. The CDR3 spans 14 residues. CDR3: CASSAGTVNTEAFF. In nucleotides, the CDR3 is TGTGCCAGCAGCGCCGGGACAGTCAACACTGAAGCTTTCTTT.

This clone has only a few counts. The CDR3 sequence: CASSLAGEGPYEQYF. CDR3 in DNA: TGTGCCAGCAGCCTCGCGGGGGAGGGCCCCTACGAGCAGTACTTC. The V and J genes are TRBV7-3 and TRBJ2-7, with 7 bases matching TRBD2. Germline assignment: CDR1 SGHTA and CDR2 FQGTGA. V trimming: 5 bases; J trimming: 2 bases; junction bases outside the gene matches: 9. The CDR3 covers 15 residues.

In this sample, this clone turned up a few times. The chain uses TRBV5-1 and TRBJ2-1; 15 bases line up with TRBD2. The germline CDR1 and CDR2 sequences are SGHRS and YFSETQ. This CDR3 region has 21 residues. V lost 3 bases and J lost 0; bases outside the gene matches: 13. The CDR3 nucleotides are TGCGCCAGCAGCTATCCCGGGACTAGCGGGAGGACGCGTCCCTCCTACAATGAGCAGTTCTTC. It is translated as CASSYPGTSGRTRPSYNEQFF.

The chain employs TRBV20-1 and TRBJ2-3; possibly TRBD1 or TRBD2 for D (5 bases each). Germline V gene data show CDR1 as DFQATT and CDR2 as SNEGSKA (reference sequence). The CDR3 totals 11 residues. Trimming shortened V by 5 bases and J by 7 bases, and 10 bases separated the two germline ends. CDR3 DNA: TGCAGTGCTGTATGGGGGAATACGCAGTATTTT. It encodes CSAVWGNTQYF.

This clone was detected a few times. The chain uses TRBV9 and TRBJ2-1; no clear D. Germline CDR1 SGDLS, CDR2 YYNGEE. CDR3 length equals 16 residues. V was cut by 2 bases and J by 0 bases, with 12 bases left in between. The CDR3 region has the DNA TGTGCCAGCAGCGTCCGACGGGCCAGCTCCTACAATGAGCAGTTCTTC. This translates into CASSVRRASSYNEQFF.

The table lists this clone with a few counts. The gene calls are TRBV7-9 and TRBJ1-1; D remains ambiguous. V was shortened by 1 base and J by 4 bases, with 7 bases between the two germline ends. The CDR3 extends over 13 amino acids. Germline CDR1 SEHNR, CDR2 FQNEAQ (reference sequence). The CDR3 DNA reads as TGTGCCAGCAGCTTAGGAGGTCCCACTGAAGCTTTCTTT. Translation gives CASSLGGPTEAFF.

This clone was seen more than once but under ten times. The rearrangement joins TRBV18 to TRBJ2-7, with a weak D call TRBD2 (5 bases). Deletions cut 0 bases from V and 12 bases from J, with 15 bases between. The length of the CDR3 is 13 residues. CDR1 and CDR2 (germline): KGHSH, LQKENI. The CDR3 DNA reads TGTGCCAGCTCACCACCGTCGGTCGGGGTGCGGTACTTC. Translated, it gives CASSPPSVGVRYF.

The CDR3 DNA sequence: TGCGCCAGCAGCCCCGGACAGGGGATCACAGATACGCAGTATTTT. As protein: CASSPGQGITDTQYF. This chain connects TRBV5-1 to TRBJ2-3, with TRBD1 identical over 9 bases. The trim removed 4 bases at V and 2 bases at J, leaving 5 bases unmatched. The CDR3 runs 15 residues. Germline CDR1 SGHRS, CDR2 YFSETQ.